The 13 T cell receptor beta chains presented below share a single source sample, sequenced in a study of T-cell memory formation after mild COVID-19. TCRdb used MiXCR to reprocess the 5' RACE reads, holding one entry per CDR3 protein. The sample holds 140,000 or so distinct CDR3 sequences, over 6% seen once. Sequencing was carried out using PBMCs or a T cell subset sorted from them (not recorded which). All receptors derive from an adult woman who had mild COVID-19 (a few samples of this study predate the infection). Cell type and time point are not known.

The chain uses TRBV12-3 or TRBV12-4 and TRBJ2-5; the match to TRBD1 covers 8 bases. The V segment lost 2 bases and the J segment 2 bases; nucleotides outside the gene matches: 4. This CDR3 comprises 15 residues. For the CDR3, the DNA is TGTGCCAGCAGTTTAAACAGGGGGTATCAAGAGACCCAGTACTTC. Translating gives CASSLNRGYQETQYF.

This clonotype was seen at least ten times. The chain uses TRBV11-2 and TRBJ2-1, with TRBD2 identical over 12 bases. Germline assignment: CDR1 SGHAT and CDR2 FQNNGV. The CDR3 length is 16 residues. The J segment lost 8 bases and the V segment lost 3 bases, leaving 8 bases of the junction unmatched. The CDR3: CASSLRLAGDGDEQFF. Written as DNA, the CDR3 is TGTGCCAGCAGCTTGCGACTAGCGGGAGACGGTGATGAGCAGTTCTTC.

This clonotype has a handful of counts. The chain uses TRBV25-1 and TRBJ1-1, with D unclear. There are 15 residues in the CDR3. The germline V and J ends were trimmed by 2 bases and 0 bases, with 10 bases remaining between them. The V gene's germline CDR1 is MGHDK and CDR2 SYGVNS. The CDR3 loop reads CASSEGIFMNTEAFF. CDR3 DNA sequence: TGTGCCAGCAGTGAAGGGATCTTCATGAACACTGAAGCTTTCTTT.

The CDR3 DNA follows: TGCAGTGCTAGAATAGGCAATCAGCCCCAGCATTTT. It translates to CSARIGNQPQHF. The genes are TRBV20-1 and TRBJ1-5, with no clear D. Germline V gene sequence: CDR1 DFQATT, CDR2 SNEGSKA (reference sequence). V was pared by 2 bases and J by 2 bases, with 4 bases between. This CDR3 spans 12 amino acids.

This clonotype has ten or more counts. The chain uses TRBV4-3 and TRBJ2-1, with 8 bases that match TRBD2. The CDR3 runs to 13 residues. V gave up 2 bases and J gave up 12 bases; unmatched junction bases: 6. Germline V gene data show CDR1 as LGHNA and CDR2 as YSLEER. CDR3 loop: CASSQLSGVGQFF. The CDR3 DNA sequence: TGCGCCAGCAGCCAACTTAGCGGGGTAGGGCAGTTCTTC.

This clonotype has just a few counts. V usage is TRBV7-3 and J usage is TRBJ2-4; 8 bases match TRBD1. The germline V gene encodes CDR1 SGHTA and CDR2 FQGTGA. The CDR3 has 14 residues. J gave up 15 bases and V 1 base, and 11 bases lay outside the gene matches. The CDR3 sequence is CASSLKRDRIYRYF. CDR3 coding DNA: TGTGCCAGCAGCTTAAAACGGGACAGGATCTATCGGTACTTC.

This clonotype was picked up many times. The rearrangement uses TRBV5-1 and TRBJ2-2, with 7 bases identical to TRBD1. The CDR3 loop spans 16 amino acids. With 0 bases clipped from V and 2 bases from J, the junction kept 4 bases outside the gene matches. The germline gives CDR1 SGHRS, CDR2 YFSETQ. The CDR3 region is CASSLGGTDNTGELFF. The CDR3 region has the DNA TGCGCCAGCAGCTTGGGAGGGACAGACAACACCGGGGAGCTGTTTTTT.

This clonotype appeared many times. The chain combines TRBV9 with TRBJ2-5, with D perhaps assigned TRBD1 or TRBD2 (5 bases each). Germline assignment: CDR1 SGDLS and CDR2 YYNGEE. The CDR3 runs to 16 residues. The V and J ends lost 3 bases and 1 base respectively, with 16 bases between them. The DNA of the CDR3 is TGTGCCAGCAGCGCCTCAGCACGAGGGGCCCAAGAGACCCAGTACTTC. Its translation: CASSASARGAQETQYF.

On this clonotype: This may be a read error, as it is one base from a much larger clone. The final CDR3 position lacks the conserved phenylalanine or tryptophan, pointing to a likely read error. The rearrangement uses TRBV20-1 and TRBJ1-5, with TRBD1 matching over 7 bases. After removal of 6 bases from V and 7 bases from J, the junction contained 15 bases not matched to a gene. CDR3 length: 15 amino acids. CDR1 is DFQATT, CDR2 SNEGSKA, per germline (reference sequence). The CDR3 coding sequence is TGCAGTGCCCCTAAAATTCCAGGGGGGAGGCAGCCCCAGCATATT. Protein: CSAPKIPGGRQPQHI.

This chain connects TRBV6-6 to TRBJ2-5, with D maybe TRBD1 (6 bases). Trimming cost V 6 bases and J 3 bases, with 17 bases left between them. Per the germline V gene, CDR1 is MNHNY and CDR2 is SVGAGI (reference sequence). The CDR3 spans 15 residues. CDR3 sequence reads: CASSNSLQGEETQYF. As DNA, the CDR3 is TGTGCCAGCAGCAACTCCCTACAGGGCGAAGAGACCCAGTACTTC.

This clonotype was counted ten times or more. This chain links TRBV6-5 with TRBJ2-7; D remains ambiguous. Germline V gene data show CDR1 as MNHEY and CDR2 as SVGAGI. This CDR3 has 16 amino acids. Trimming shortened V by 2 bases and J by 4 bases, and 18 bases separated the two germline ends. DNA of the CDR3: TGTGCCAGCAGTTACACCCCCTCTCTTGCGCTATACGAGCAGTACTTC. It codes for CASSYTPSLALYEQYF.

This clonotype was found many times. This rearrangement joins TRBV7-7 to TRBJ2-2; D is ambiguous. Per the germline V gene, CDR1 is SSHAT and CDR2 is FNYEAQ (reference sequence). The CDR3 totals 17 residues. V was cut by 1 base and J by 0 bases, with 12 bases left in between. CDR3 coding DNA: TGTGCCAGCAGCTTAGTACTCCCCGGGTCGAACACCGGGGAGCTGTTTTTT. Protein product: CASSLVLPGSNTGELFF.

The table lists this clonotype with many counts. The chain is built from TRBV5-1 and TRBJ2-1; 9 nucleotides line up with TRBD2. This CDR3 is 15 amino acids long. V gave up 0 bases and J gave up 5 bases; unmatched junction bases: 3. The germline gives CDR1 SGHRS, CDR2 YFSETQ. The CDR3 DNA reads as TGCGCCAGCAGCTTGGACCTAGCGGGGAACAATGAGCAGTTCTTC. Amino acid sequence: CASSLDLAGNNEQFF.